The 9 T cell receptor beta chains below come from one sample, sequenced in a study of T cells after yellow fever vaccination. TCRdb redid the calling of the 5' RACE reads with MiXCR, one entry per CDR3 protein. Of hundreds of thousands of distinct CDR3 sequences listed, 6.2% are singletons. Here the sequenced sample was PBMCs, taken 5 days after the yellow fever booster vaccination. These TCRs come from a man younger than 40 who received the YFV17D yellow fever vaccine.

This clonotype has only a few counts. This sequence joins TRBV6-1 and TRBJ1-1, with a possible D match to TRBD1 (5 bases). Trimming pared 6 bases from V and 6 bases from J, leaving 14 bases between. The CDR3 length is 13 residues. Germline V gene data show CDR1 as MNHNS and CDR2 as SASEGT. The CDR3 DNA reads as TGTGCCAGCAGCCTTAGACAGTGGGCTGAAGCTTTCTTT. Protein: CASSLRQWAEAFF.

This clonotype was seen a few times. The CDR3 spells CASSPGLAGEYEQYF. The CDR3 DNA follows: TGTGCCAGCAGTCCCGGACTAGCGGGAGAATACGAGCAGTACTTC. The chain joins TRBV12-3 or TRBV12-4 to TRBJ2-7, with 13 bases matching TRBD2. V shed 5 bases and J 4 bases; nucleotides not matched to a gene: 5. This CDR3 is built from 15 residues.

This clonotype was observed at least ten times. CDR3 nucleotide sequence: TGTGCCAGCACCCCCGACAGCTATGGCTACACCTTC. This translates into CASTPDSYGYTF. The rearrangement links TRBV7-2 to TRBJ1-2; TRBD1 is a possible D gene (5 bases). The CDR3 loop spans 12 amino acids. Per germline, CDR1 SGHTA and CDR2 FQGNSA. V was shortened by 7 bases and J by 4 bases, with 10 bases between the two germline ends. The full variable domain, with the rest looked up from reference TRBV7-2 and TRBJ1-2, is GAGVSQSPSNKVTEKGKDVELRCDPISGHTALYWYRQSLGQGLEFLIYFQGNSAPDKSGLPSDRFSAERTGGSVSTLTIQRTQQEDSAVYLCASTPDSYGYTFGSGTRLTVV.

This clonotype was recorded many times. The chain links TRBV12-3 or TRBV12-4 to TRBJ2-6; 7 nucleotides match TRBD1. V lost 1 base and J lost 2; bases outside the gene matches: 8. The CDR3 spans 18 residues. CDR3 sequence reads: CASSLGRTGVTGANVLTF. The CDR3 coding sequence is TGTGCCAGCAGTTTAGGACGCACAGGGGTAACTGGGGCCAACGTCCTGACTTTC.

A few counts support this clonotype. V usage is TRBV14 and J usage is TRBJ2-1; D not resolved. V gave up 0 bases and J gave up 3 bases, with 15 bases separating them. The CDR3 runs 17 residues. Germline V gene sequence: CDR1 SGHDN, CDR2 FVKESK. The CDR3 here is CASSQDYSPIVYNEQFF. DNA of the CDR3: TGTGCCAGCAGCCAAGATTACTCACCGATCGTCTACAATGAGCAGTTCTTC.

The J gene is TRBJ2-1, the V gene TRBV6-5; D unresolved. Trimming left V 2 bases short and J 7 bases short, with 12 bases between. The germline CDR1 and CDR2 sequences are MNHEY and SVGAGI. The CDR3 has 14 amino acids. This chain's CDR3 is CASSYRAAKNEQFF. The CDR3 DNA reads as TGTGCCAGCAGTTACAGGGCCGCCAAAAATGAGCAGTTCTTC.

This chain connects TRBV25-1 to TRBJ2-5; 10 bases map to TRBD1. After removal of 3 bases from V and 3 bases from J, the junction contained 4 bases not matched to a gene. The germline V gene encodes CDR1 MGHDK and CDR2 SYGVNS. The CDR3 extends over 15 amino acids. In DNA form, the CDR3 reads TGTGCCAGCAGTGAGCCGGGACAGGGGAAAGAGACCCAGTACTTC. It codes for CASSEPGQGKETQYF.

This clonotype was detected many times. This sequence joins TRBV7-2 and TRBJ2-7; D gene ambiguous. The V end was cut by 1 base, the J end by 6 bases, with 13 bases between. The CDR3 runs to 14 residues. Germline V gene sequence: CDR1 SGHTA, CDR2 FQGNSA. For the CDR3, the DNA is TGTGCCAGCAGCTTAGGGGGAACCGTGGCCGAGCAGTACTTC. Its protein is CASSLGGTVAEQYF.

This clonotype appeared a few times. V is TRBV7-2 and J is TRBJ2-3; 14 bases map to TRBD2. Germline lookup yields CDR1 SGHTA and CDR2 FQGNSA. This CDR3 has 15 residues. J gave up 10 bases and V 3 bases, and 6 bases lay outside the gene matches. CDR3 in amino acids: CASSLTSGGGRPQYF. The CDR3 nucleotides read TGTGCCAGCAGCTTGACTAGCGGGGGGGGTCGCCCGCAGTATTTT. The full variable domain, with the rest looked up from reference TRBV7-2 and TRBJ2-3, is GAGVSQSPSNKVTEKGKDVELRCDPISGHTALYWYRQSLGQGLEFLIYFQGNSAPDKSGLPSDRFSAERTGGSVSTLTIQRTQQEDSAVYLCASSLTSGGGRPQYFGPGTRLTVL.